This record looks at one T cell receptor (beta chain) sequence and its context. Its antigen is currently unknown. This entry is derived from a study of OX40 agonist ivuxolimab in advanced cancers. At the level of the study: An agonistic anti-OX40 (CD134) antibody, ivuxolimab, was used to treat the patients.

Study-wide results and limits: Certain nonresponders likewise exhibited a low normalized T-cell clonal expansion. Among T cells, CD8+ cells averaged more expanded clones than CD4+ cells.

Data came from immunoSEQ multiplex PCR; TCRdb stores just in-frame clones and leaves some out. The data show around 68,000 clones, roughly nine tenths seen once. The CDR3 runs to 15 residues. Germline V lookup: CDR1 SGHTA, CDR2 FQGNSA. V lost 5 bases and J lost 5; bases outside the gene matches: 7. This TCR derives from an adult with an advanced solid tumor such as melanoma, head and neck, liver or kidney cancer. The V gene is TRBV7-2, the J gene TRBJ1-5; 9 bases map to TRBD1. Sequencing was performed on CD4+ or CD8+ T cells sorted from blood, taken in a trial of the OX40 agonist ivuxolimab. This chain's CDR3 is CASSRSGTGHQPQHF. In DNA, the CDR3 is TGTGCCAGCAGCAGATCCGGGACAGGGCATCAGCCCCAGCATTTT.